The T cell receptor beta chain under discussion was sequenced for a study of Graves' ophthalmopathy and Graves' hyperthyroidism. The study, taken as a whole, reports: Among thyroid clonotypes expanded above 0.001 frequency, most also appeared in blood. Discriminating ophthalmopathy from stable hyperthyroidism, a 13-signature model attained a sensitivity of about 88% and a specificity of around 77%.

This clonotype was detected ten times or more. Its specificity is unknown. RNA transcripts were the source from which TCR beta CDR3 regions were amplified. RT-PCR in the first round used HTBI primers; a second-round multiplex PCR followed. TCRdb called the multiplex PCR reads again in MiXCR, with one record for every CDR3 protein. Of 740,000 or so distinct CDR3 sequences listed, roughly 41% are singletons. The TCR sequence derives from an adult man with Graves' ophthalmopathy. The sample comprised peripheral blood.

For the CDR3, the DNA is TGTGCCAGCAGCGCGCGGACAGTTCGCTCTGAAGCTTTCTTT. Its protein is CASSARTVRSEAFF. This rearrangement joins TRBV7-9 to TRBJ1-1; D is perhaps TRBD1 (6 bases). V was shortened by 5 bases and J by 6 bases, with 16 bases between the two germline ends. Germline CDR1 and CDR2: SEHNR and FQNEAQ (reference sequence). The CDR3 has 14 residues.